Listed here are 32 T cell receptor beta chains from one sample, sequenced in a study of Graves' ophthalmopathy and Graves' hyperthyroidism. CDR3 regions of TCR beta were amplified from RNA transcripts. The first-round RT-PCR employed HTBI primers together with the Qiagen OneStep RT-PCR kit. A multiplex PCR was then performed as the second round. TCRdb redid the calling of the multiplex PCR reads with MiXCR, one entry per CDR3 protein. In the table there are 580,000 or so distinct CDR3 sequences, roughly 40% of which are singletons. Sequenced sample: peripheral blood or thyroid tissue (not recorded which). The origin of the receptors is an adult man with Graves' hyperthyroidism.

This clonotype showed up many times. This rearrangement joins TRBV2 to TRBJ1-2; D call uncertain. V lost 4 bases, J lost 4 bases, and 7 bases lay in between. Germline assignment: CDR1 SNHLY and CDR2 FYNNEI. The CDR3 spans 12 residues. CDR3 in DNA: TGTGCCAGCAGTGTAACAAGCTATGGCTACACCTTC. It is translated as CASSVTSYGYTF.

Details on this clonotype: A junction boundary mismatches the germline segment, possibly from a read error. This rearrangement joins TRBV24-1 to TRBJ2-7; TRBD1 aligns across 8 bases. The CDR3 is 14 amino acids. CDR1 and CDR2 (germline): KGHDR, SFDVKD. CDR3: CATREQGAHSPLHF. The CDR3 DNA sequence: TGTGCCACCAGGGAGCAGGGGGCTCATTCACCCCTCCACTTC.

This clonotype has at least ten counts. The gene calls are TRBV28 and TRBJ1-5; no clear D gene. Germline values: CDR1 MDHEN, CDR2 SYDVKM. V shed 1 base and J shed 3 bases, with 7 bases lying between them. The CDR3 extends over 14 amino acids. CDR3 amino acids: CASSLSGINQPQHF. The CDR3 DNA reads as TGTGCCAGCAGTTTATCCGGGATCAATCAGCCCCAGCATTTT. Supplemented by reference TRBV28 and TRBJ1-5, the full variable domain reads DVKVTQSSRYLVKRTGEKVFLECVQDMDHENMFWYRQDPGLGLRLIYFSYDVKMKEKGDIPEGYSVSREKKERFSLILESASTNQTSMYLCASSLSGINQPQHFGDGTRLSIL.

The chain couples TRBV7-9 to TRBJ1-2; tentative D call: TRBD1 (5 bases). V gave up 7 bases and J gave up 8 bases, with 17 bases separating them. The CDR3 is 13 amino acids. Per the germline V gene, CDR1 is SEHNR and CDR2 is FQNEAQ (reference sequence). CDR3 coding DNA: TGTGCCAGCAACCGTGGGGGAGCAGGGGGCTACACCTTC. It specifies CASNRGGAGGYTF.

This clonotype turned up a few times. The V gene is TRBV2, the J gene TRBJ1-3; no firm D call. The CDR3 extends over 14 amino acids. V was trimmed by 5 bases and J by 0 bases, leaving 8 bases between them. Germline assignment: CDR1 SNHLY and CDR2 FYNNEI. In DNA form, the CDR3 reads TGTGCCAGCAGTTACGGGGTCTCTGGAAACACCATATATTTT. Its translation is CASSYGVSGNTIYF.

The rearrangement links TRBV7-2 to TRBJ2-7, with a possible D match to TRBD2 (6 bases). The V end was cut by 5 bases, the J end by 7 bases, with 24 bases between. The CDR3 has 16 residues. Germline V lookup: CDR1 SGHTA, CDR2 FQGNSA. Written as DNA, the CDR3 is TGTGCCAGCAGCGCGGGGCTAGCCGCTCTCCACAATGAGCAGTACTTC. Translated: CASSAGLAALHNEQYF.

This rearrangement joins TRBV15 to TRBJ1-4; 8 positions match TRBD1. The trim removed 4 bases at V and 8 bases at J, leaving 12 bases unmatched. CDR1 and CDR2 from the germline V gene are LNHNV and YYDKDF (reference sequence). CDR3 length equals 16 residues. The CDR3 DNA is TGTGCCACCAGCAACCAAGGGGGCAGGGGGCGAGAAAAACTGTTTTTT. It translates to CATSNQGGRGREKLFF.

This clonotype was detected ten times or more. The CDR3 region is CASSIDRLNTEAFF. CDR3 nucleotides: TGTGCCAGCAGTATCGACAGGTTGAACACTGAAGCTTTCTTT. The chain has TRBV6-6 and TRBJ1-1, with D possibly TRBD1 on 6 matching bases. The CDR3 runs to 14 residues. Germline CDR1 reads MNHNY; CDR2 reads SVGAGI (reference sequence). V lost 5 bases and J 0 bases, leaving 10 bases between the germline ends.

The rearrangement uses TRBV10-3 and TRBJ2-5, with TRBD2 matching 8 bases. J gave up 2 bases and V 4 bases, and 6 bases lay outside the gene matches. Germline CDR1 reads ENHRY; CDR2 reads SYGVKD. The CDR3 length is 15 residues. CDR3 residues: CAISGGSGIQETQYF. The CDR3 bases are TGTGCCATCAGTGGGGGTAGCGGGATTCAAGAGACCCAGTACTTC.

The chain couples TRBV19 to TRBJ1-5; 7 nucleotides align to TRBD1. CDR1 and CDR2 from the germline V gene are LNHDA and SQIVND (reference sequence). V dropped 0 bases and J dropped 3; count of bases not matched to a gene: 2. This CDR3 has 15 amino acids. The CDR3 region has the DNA TGTGCCAGTAGTATAGAAGGGACAGACAATCAGCCCCAGCATTTT. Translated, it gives CASSIEGTDNQPQHF.

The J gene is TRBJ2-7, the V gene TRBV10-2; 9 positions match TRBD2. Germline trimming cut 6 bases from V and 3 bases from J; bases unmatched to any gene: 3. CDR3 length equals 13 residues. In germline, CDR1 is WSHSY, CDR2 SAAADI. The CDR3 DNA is TGCGCCAGCAGACTAGCGGGTATCTACGAGCAGTACTTC. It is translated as CASRLAGIYEQYF.

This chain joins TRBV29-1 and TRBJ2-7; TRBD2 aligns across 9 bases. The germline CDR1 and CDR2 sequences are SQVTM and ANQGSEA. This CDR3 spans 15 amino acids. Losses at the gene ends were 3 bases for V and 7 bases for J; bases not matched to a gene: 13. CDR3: CSVDSPSGIFDEQYF. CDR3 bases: TGCAGCGTTGACTCTCCTAGCGGGATCTTCGATGAGCAGTACTTC.

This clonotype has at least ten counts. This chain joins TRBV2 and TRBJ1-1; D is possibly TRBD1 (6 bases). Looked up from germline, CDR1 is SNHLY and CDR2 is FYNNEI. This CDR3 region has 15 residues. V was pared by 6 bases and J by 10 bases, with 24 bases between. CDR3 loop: CASRADPGQIRGAFF. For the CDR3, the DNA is TGTGCCAGCAGGGCAGACCCGGGACAAATAAGGGGAGCTTTCTTT.

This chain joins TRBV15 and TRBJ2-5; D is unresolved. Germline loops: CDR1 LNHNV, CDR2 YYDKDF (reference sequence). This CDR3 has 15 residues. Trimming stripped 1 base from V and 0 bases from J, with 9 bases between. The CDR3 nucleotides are TGTGCCACCAGCAGAGTCGGGCGGTACCAAGAGACCCAGTACTTC. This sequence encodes CATSRVGRYQETQYF.

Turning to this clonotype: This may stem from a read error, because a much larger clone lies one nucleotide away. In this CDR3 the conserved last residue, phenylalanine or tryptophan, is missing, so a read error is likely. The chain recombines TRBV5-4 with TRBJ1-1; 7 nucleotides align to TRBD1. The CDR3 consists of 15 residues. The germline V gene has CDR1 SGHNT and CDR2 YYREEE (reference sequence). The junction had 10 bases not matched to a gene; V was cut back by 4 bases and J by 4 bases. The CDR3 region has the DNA TGTGCCAGCAGCCAGAAGACAGGGCAAGCCACTGAAGCTTTCCTT. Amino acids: CASSQKTGQATEAFL.

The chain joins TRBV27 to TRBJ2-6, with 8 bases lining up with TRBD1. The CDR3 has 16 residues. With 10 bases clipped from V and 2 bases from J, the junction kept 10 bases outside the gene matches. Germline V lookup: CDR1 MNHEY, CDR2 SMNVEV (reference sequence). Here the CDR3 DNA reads TGTGCCAACATGACAGGGGCTTGCGCTGGGGCCAACGTCCTGACTTTC. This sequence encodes CANMTGACAGANVLTF.

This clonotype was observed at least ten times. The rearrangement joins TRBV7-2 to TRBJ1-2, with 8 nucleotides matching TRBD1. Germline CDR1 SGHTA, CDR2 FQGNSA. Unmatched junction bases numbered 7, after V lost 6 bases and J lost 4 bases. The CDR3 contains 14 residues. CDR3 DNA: TGTGCCAGCAGACCTACCGGGACAGGCTATGGCTACACCTTC. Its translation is CASRPTGTGYGYTF.

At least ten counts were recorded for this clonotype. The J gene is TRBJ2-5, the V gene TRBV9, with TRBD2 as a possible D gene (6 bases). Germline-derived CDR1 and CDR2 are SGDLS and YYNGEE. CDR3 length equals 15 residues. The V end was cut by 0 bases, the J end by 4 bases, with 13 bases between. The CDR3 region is CASSVARGVGETQYF. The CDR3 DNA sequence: TGTGCCAGCAGCGTAGCGCGCGGGGTCGGAGAGACCCAGTACTTC.

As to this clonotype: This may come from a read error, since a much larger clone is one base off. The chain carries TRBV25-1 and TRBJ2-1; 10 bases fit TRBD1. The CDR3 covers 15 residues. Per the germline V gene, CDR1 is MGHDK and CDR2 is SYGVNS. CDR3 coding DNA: TGTGCCAGCAGCCGGGACAGGGGAGACTACAATGAGCAGTCCTTC. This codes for CASSRDRGDYNEQSF.

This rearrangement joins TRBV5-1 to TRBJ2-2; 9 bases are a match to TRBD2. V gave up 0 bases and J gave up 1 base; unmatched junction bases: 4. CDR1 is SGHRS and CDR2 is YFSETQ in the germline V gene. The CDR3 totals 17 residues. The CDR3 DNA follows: TGCGCCAGCAGCTTGGCGCCTAGCGGGATGAACACCGGGGAGCTGTTTTTT. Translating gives CASSLAPSGMNTGELFF.

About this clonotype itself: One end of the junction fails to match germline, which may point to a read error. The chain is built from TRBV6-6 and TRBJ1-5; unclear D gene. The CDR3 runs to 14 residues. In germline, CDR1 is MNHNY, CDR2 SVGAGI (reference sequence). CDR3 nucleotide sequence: TGTGCCAGCAGCTACTCCGGGGTCAATCAGCCCCAGCATTTT. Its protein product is CASSYSGVNQPQHF.

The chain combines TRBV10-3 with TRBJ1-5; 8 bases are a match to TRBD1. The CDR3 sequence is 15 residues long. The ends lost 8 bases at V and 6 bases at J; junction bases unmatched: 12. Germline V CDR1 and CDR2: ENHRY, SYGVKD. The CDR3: CAIGPGQGGGQPQHF. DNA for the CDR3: TGTGCCATCGGCCCTGGACAGGGAGGAGGTCAGCCCCAGCATTTT.

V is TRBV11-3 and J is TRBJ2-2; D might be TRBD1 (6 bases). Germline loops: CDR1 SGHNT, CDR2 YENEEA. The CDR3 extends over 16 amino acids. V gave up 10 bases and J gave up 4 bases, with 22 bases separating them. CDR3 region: CATRRGPGVATGELFF. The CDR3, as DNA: TGTGCCACCCGTCGTGGCCCAGGGGTTGCCACCGGGGAGCTGTTTTTT.

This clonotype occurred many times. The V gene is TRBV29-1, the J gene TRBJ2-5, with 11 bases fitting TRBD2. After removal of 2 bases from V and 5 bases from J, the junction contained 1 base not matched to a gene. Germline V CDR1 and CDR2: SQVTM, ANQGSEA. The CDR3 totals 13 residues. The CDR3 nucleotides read TGCAGCGTTGAACTAGCGGGAGGTGAGACCCAGTACTTC. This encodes CSVELAGGETQYF.

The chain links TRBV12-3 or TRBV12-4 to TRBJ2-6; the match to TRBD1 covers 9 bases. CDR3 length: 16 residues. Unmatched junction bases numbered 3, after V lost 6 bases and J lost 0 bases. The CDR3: CASRETGGSGANVLTF. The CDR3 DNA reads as TGTGCCAGCAGAGAGACAGGGGGCTCTGGGGCCAACGTCCTGACTTTC.

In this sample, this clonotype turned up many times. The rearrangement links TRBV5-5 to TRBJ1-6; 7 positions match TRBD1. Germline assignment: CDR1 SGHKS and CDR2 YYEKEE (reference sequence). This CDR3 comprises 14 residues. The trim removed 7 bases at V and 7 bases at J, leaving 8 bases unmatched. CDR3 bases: TGTGCCAGCCGCCAGGGGGGATGGAATTCACCCCTCCACTTT. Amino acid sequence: CASRQGGWNSPLHF.

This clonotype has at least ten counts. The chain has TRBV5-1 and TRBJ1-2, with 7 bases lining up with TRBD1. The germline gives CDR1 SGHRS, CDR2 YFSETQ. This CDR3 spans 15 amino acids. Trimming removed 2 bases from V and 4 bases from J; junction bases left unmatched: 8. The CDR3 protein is CASSFARGHGYGYTF. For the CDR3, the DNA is TGCGCCAGCAGCTTCGCAAGGGGGCATGGCTATGGCTACACCTTC.

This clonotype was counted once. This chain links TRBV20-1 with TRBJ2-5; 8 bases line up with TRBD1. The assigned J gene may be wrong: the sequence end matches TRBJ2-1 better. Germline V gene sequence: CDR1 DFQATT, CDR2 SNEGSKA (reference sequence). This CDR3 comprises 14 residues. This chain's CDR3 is CSAQAGQGRNEQFF. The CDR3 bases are TGCAGTGCCCAGGCCGGACAGGGACGAAATGAGCAGTTCTTC.

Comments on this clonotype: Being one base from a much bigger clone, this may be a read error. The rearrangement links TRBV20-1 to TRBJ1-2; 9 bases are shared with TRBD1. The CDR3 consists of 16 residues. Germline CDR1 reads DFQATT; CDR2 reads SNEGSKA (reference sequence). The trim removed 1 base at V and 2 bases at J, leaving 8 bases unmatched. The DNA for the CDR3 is TGCAGTGCTAGAGGCTTCGGGGGGACAGGGAACTATGGCTACACCTTC. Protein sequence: CSARGFGGTGNYGYTF.

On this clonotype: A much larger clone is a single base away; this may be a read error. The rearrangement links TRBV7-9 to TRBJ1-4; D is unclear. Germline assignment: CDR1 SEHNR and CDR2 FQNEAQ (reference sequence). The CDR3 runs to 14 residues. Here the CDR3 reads CAGSSEATNEKLFF. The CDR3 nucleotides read TGTGCCGGCAGCTCGGAAGCAACTAATGAAAAACTGTTTTTT.

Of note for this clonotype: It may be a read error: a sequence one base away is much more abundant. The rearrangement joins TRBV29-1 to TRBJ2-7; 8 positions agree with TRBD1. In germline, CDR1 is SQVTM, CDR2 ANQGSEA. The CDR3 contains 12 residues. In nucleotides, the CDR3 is TGCAGCGTTACAGGGGGAAGGTACGAGCAGTGCTTC. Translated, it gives CSVTGGRYEQCF.

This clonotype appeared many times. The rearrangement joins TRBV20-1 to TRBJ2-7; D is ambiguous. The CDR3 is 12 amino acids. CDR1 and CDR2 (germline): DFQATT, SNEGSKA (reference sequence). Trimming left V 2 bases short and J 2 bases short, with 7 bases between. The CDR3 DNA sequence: TGCAGTGCTAGAAGGCAGGCCTACGAGCAGTACTTC. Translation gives CSARRQAYEQYF.